A selection of T cell receptor beta chains follows, all from one sample in a study of blood T cell repertoires in COVID-19. Profiling relied on immunoSEQ multiplex PCR, and the TCRdb table lists in-frame clones only, not all of them. This sample has some 130,000 clones, with about 85% found just once. The sample comprised peripheral blood. The source of these receptors is an elderly man with acute or convalescent COVID-19. Both conserved end residues are part of each CDR3. D genes are given only for firm matches. Some rows have no size entry. The others give once, few or many, or a class for an expanded clone.

J: TRBJ2-1
size: .
V: TRBV6-5
D: TRBD2
CDR3: CASSSLDGRMDEQFF
DNA: TGTGCCAGCAGTTCCCTAGACGGGAGGATGGATGAGCAGTTCTTC

J: TRBJ1-1
size: .
V: TRBV3-1/TRBV3-2
D: .
CDR3: CASSQGRSGNTEAFF
DNA: TGTGCCAGCAGCCAAGGACGGTCGGGGAACACTGAAGCTTTCTTT

J: TRBJ2-3
size: .
V: TRBV18
D: TRBD2
CDR3: CASSYQKEKIAGGADTQYF
DNA: TGTGCCAGCTCATACCAAAAGGAAAAGATAGCGGGGGGCGCAGATACGCAGTATTTT

J: TRBJ1-1
size: .
V: TRBV24-1
D: .
CDR3: CATSDLGGAEAFF
DNA: TGTGCCACCAGTGATTTGGGGGGGGCTGAAGCTTTCTTT

J: TRBJ1-1
size: .
V: TRBV7-9
D: TRBD1
CDR3: CASSLATGRNTEAFF
DNA: TGTGCCAGCAGCTTAGCGACAGGGCGGAACACTGAAGCTTTCTTT

J: TRBJ2-5
size: .
V: TRBV6-5
D: .
CDR3: CASSPQALGGETQYF
DNA: TGTGCCAGCAGTCCCCAGGCACTCGGGGGAGAGACCCAGTACTTC

J: TRBJ2-2
size: .
V: TRBV4-2
D: .
CDR3: CASSQGAGLRTNTGELFF
DNA: TGTGCCAGCAGCCAAGGGGCGGGCCTGAGGACGAACACCGGGGAGCTGTTTTTT

J: TRBJ1-5
size: .
V: TRBV19
D: TRBD1
CDR3: CASKDRGNQPQHF
DNA: TGTGCCAGTAAGGACAGGGGGAATCAGCCCCAGCATTTT

J: TRBJ1-4
size: .
V: TRBV10-3
D: .
CDR3: CAISVSDNEKLFF
DNA: TGTGCCATCAGTGTCAGCGATAATGAAAAACTGTTTTTT

J: TRBJ1-3
size: .
V: TRBV4-2
D: .
CDR3: CASSQAGTGAGNTIYF
DNA: TGTGCCAGCAGCCAAGCAGGAACAGGAGCTGGAAACACCATATATTTT

J: TRBJ1-1
size: .
V: TRBV6-5
D: TRBD1
CDR3: CASSDRGVTEAFF
DNA: TGTGCCAGCTCAGACAGGGGGGTCACTGAAGCTTTCTTT

J: TRBJ1-5
size: .
V: TRBV28
D: .
CDR3: CASTEAGINQPQHF
DNA: TGTGCCAGCACCGAGGCGGGGATCAATCAGCCCCAGCATTTT

J: TRBJ2-2
size: .
V: TRBV11-2
D: TRBD1
CDR3: CASRQYRQGRGELFF
DNA: TGTGCCAGCAGGCAATACCGACAGGGCCGCGGGGAGCTGTTTTTT

J: TRBJ2-7
size: .
V: TRBV7-3
D: TRBD1
CDR3: CASSLGTGASYEQYF
DNA: TGTGCCAGCAGCTTAGGGACAGGGGCCTCCTACGAGCAGTACTTC

J: TRBJ2-7
size: .
V: TRBV7-2
D: .
CDR3: CASSFGGSSYEQYF
DNA: TGTGCCAGCAGCTTTGGGGGGAGCTCCTACGAGCAGTACTTC

J: TRBJ1-1
size: once
V: TRBV19
D: .
CDR3: CASSIVRGNTEAFF
DNA: TGTGCCAGTAGTATCGTAAGGGGGAACACTGAAGCTTTCTTT

J: TRBJ2-5
size: .
V: TRBV5-1
D: TRBD2
CDR3: CASSRREGRSQETQYF
DNA: TGCGCCAGCAGCCGACGGGAGGGGAGGTCCCAAGAGACCCAGTACTTC

J: TRBJ1-5
size: .
V: TRBV7-2
D: TRBD1
CDR3: CASSTTGGGNQPQHF
DNA: TGTGCCAGCAGCACGACAGGGGGCGGCAATCAGCCCCAGCATTTT

J: TRBJ2-3
size: once
V: TRBV9
D: .
CDR3: CASSRTDSTDTQYF
DNA: TGTGCCAGCAGCAGGACAGACAGCACAGATACGCAGTATTTT

J: TRBJ1-1
size: .
V: TRBV27
D: TRBD1
CDR3: CASSYTGGRGSGNTEAFF
DNA: TGTGCCAGCAGTTACACAGGGGGCAGGGGTTCGGGGAACACTGAAGCTTTCTTT

J: TRBJ1-2
size: once
V: TRBV5-1
D: .
CDR3: CASSPLGVLSNYGYTF
DNA: TGCGCCAGCAGCCCTCTCGGAGTCCTTTCTAACTATGGCTACACCTTC

J: TRBJ1-2
size: .
V: TRBV18
D: .
CDR3: CASSLEGVGYTF
DNA: TGTGCCAGCTCACTTGAAGGGGTCGGCTACACCTTC

J: TRBJ2-4
size: .
V: TRBV15
D: .
CDR3: CATSRDMVDLGIQYF
DNA: TGTGCCACCAGCAGAGACATGGTGGACTTGGGCATTCAGTACTTC

J: TRBJ1-1
size: .
V: TRBV18
D: TRBD1
CDR3: CASSLQTGSGTEAFF
DNA: TGTGCCAGCTCACTCCAGACAGGGTCGGGCACTGAAGCTTTCTTT

J: TRBJ2-1
size: .
V: TRBV4-2
D: TRBD2
CDR3: CASSHFTSGGLYNEQFF
DNA: TGTGCCAGCAGCCATTTTACAAGCGGGGGACTCTACAATGAGCAGTTCTTC

J: TRBJ1-5
size: .
V: TRBV4-1
D: TRBD1
CDR3: CASSQEPTGGYQPQHF
DNA: TGCGCCAGCAGCCAGGAACCGACAGGGGGCTATCAGCCCCAGCATTTT

J: TRBJ1-2
size: .
V: TRBV19
D: .
CDR3: CASSILGGINYGYTF
DNA: TGTGCCAGTAGTATCCTCGGCGGGATTAACTATGGCTACACCTTC

J: TRBJ2-1
size: once
V: TRBV5-8
D: .
CDR3: CASSSLAQGYNEQFF
DNA: TGTGCCAGCAGCTCGCTAGCGCAAGGCTACAATGAGCAGTTCTTC

J: TRBJ1-1
size: .
V: TRBV6-5
D: .
CDR3: CASSTRGSEAFF
DNA: TGTGCCAGCAGTACCCGAGGGTCGGAAGCTTTCTTT

J: TRBJ1-5
size: .
V: TRBV5-8
D: .
CDR3: CASSFSRGNQPQHF
DNA: TGTGCCAGCAGCTTTAGCAGGGGTAATCAGCCCCAGCATTTT

J: TRBJ1-5
size: .
V: TRBV11-2
D: .
CDR3: CASSFGAGENQPQHF
DNA: TGTGCCAGCAGCTTTGGTGCTGGGGAGAATCAGCCCCAGCATTTT

J: TRBJ1-2
size: .
V: TRBV29-1
D: .
CDR3: CSVEVFGAPNYGYTF
DNA: TGCAGCGTTGAAGTATTTGGAGCCCCTAACTATGGCTACACCTTC

J: TRBJ2-2
size: .
V: TRBV12-3/TRBV12-4
D: .
CDR3: CASSKTETGELFF
DNA: TGTGCCAGCAGCAAGACAGAGACCGGGGAGCTGTTTTTT

J: TRBJ2-3
size: .
V: TRBV9
D: .
CDR3: CASSPPQYSTDTQYF
DNA: TGTGCCAGCAGCCCCCCACAGTATAGCACAGATACGCAGTATTTT

J: TRBJ2-5
size: .
V: TRBV27
D: .
CDR3: CASSRGGTGRETQYF
DNA: TGTGCCAGCAGTCGGGGGGGGACAGGGCGAGAGACCCAGTACTTC

J: TRBJ1-6
size: .
V: TRBV11-2
D: .
CDR3: CASSFSGSNSPLHF
DNA: TGTGCCAGCAGCTTTTCCGGGAGTAATTCACCCCTCCACTTT

J: TRBJ2-3
size: .
V: TRBV27
D: .
CDR3: CASLTRQNPDTQYF
DNA: TGTGCCAGCCTCACGCGGCAAAACCCAGATACGCAGTATTTT

J: TRBJ1-2
size: .
V: TRBV27
D: TRBD1
CDR3: CASSLGQGLYGYTF
DNA: TGTGCCAGCAGTTTAGGACAGGGCCTCTATGGCTACACCTTC

J: TRBJ2-3
size: .
V: TRBV29-1
D: TRBD1
CDR3: CSVEDRGSTTDTQYF
DNA: TGCAGCGTTGAGGACAGGGGTTCTACCACAGATACGCAGTATTTT

J: TRBJ1-1
size: .
V: TRBV14
D: .
CDR3: CASSQYRANTEAFF
DNA: TGTGCCAGCAGCCAGTACAGGGCGAACACTGAAGCTTTCTTT

J: TRBJ2-5
size: .
V: TRBV5-6
D: TRBD1
CDR3: CASSEQGPGETQYF
DNA: TGTGCCAGCAGCGAACAGGGGCCTGGGGAGACCCAGTACTTC

J: TRBJ1-4
size: .
V: TRBV28
D: .
CDR3: CAVDRNEKLFF
DNA: TGTGCGGTGGACAGAAATGAAAAACTGTTTTTT

J: TRBJ2-7
size: .
V: TRBV24-1
D: TRBD1
CDR3: CATQGQGTYEQYF
DNA: TGTGCCACCCAGGGACAGGGAACCTACGAGCAGTACTTC

J: TRBJ2-1
size: .
V: TRBV5-5
D: TRBD1
CDR3: CASSLGQGEFNEQFF
DNA: TGTGCCAGCAGCTTGGGACAGGGAGAATTCAATGAGCAGTTCTTC

J: TRBJ1-2
size: .
V: TRBV28
D: TRBD1
CDR3: CASSFLAGGNYGYTF
DNA: TGTGCCAGCAGTTTTCTAGCAGGGGGTAACTATGGCTACACCTTC

J: TRBJ2-1
size: .
V: TRBV11-2
D: TRBD2
CDR3: CASSLQRGSYNEQFF
DNA: TGTGCCAGCAGCTTACAGCGGGGATCGTACAATGAGCAGTTCTTC

J: TRBJ2-1
size: .
V: TRBV10-3
D: TRBD2
CDR3: CAISEPLYSSGRLYNEQFF
DNA: TGTGCCATCAGTGAACCACTTTATTCTAGCGGGAGGTTGTACAATGAGCAGTTCTTC

J: TRBJ2-1
size: .
V: TRBV6-5
D: TRBD2
CDR3: CASSRTSGISYEQFF
DNA: TGTGCCAGCAGTCGGACTAGCGGGATTAGCTATGAGCAGTTCTTC

J: TRBJ2-1
size: .
V: TRBV19
D: TRBD1
CDR3: CAVSGTGGHEQFF
DNA: TGTGCCGTAAGCGGGACAGGGGGCCATGAGCAGTTCTTC

J: TRBJ2-7
size: .
V: TRBV7-9
D: .
CDR3: CASSAENAYEQYF
DNA: TGTGCCAGCAGCGCGGAGAACGCCTACGAGCAGTACTTC

J: TRBJ2-7
size: .
V: TRBV10-3
D: .
CDR3: CAISAGVTYEQYF
DNA: TGTGCCATCAGTGCAGGGGTGACCTACGAGCAGTACTTC

J: TRBJ2-7
size: .
V: TRBV28
D: .
CDR3: CASSLAAYEQYF
DNA: TGTGCCAGCAGTTTAGCAGCCTACGAGCAGTACTTC

J: TRBJ1-1
size: .
V: TRBV30
D: .
CDR3: CAWIPLYLRTELTEAFF
DNA: TGTGCCTGGATTCCTCTATACTTAAGGACAGAACTAACTGAAGCTTTCTTT

J: TRBJ1-6
size: .
V: TRBV7-9
D: TRBD1
CDR3: CASSPSDRGVSPLHF
DNA: TGTGCCAGCAGCCCTTCGGACAGGGGTGTTTCACCCCTCCACTTT

J: TRBJ1-1
size: .
V: TRBV5-1
D: .
CDR3: CASSLDPRGAAEAFF
DNA: TGCGCCAGCAGCTTGGACCCCCGGGGGGCGGCTGAAGCTTTCTTT

J: TRBJ1-1
size: .
V: TRBV19
D: TRBD1
CDR3: CASSPGQGNTEAFF
DNA: TGTGCCAGTAGTCCTGGACAGGGGAACACTGAAGCTTTCTTT

J: TRBJ1-5
size: .
V: TRBV6-2/TRBV6-3
D: .
CDR3: CASSSGNGQPQHF
DNA: TGTGCCAGCAGTTCGGGAAACGGGCAGCCCCAGCATTTT

J: TRBJ1-1
size: .
V: TRBV20-1
D: .
CDR3: CSARPAREAFF
DNA: TGCAGTGCCCGCCCCGCGCGCGAAGCTTTCTTT